The source of this T cell receptor beta chain is a study of T-cell memory formation after mild COVID-19. Study details: The two donors had largely donor-specific TCR clusters.

CDR3 length equals 15 residues. CDR1 is SQVTM and CDR2 is ANQGSEA in the germline V gene. V gave up 0 bases and J gave up 1 base, with 7 bases separating them. Notes on the study in general: Researchers could not confirm that second-wave clones peaking on day 37 targeted SARS-CoV-2. Prior to infection, memory already included some responding clones, suggesting cross-reactive memory joined.

In TCRdb, the 5' RACE reads were re-called with MiXCR into one record per CDR3 protein. The repertoire holds a few hundred thousand distinct CDR3 sequences, with around 21% as singletons. In the case of this clonotype: Its cognate antigen is unknown.

J is TRBJ2-6 and V is TRBV29-1; D gene uncertain. The TCR comes from an adult woman who had mild COVID-19 (a few samples of this study predate the infection). Cell type and time point are not known. The material sequenced was PBMCs or a T cell subset sorted from them (not recorded which). The CDR3 sequence: CSVEDRLSGANVLTF. The CDR3 region has the DNA TGCAGCGTTGAAGATAGATTATCTGGGGCCAACGTCCTGACTTTC.